These 28 T cell receptor beta chains were all obtained from the same sample, sequenced in a study of CD4 and CD8 cells across lung adenocarcinoma regions. TCRdb passed the PCR reads through MiXCR, listing each CDR3 protein once. There are about 6,800 distinct CDR3 sequences in the sample; around half occur only once, and around two fifths lies in the top ten. The sample comprised CD8+ T cells from the center of a lung tumor. The receptor set was obtained from a male donor with lung adenocarcinoma. The CD4 and CD8 labels of this study may be unreliable.

The chain joins TRBV27 to TRBJ2-4, with D tentatively TRBD1 or TRBD2 (5 bases each). The CDR3 consists of 15 residues. Looked up from germline, CDR1 is MNHEY and CDR2 is SMNVEV (reference sequence). V shed 6 bases and J shed 12 bases, with 24 bases lying between them. The chain's CDR3 is CASSPKPGATDTQYF. DNA of the CDR3: TGTGCCAGCAGCCCCAAGCCCGGGGCCACAGATACTCAGTACTTC.

This clonotype was seen a single time. This chain uses TRBV6-1 with TRBJ2-1, with 9 bases fitting TRBD2. The trim removed 7 bases at V and 9 bases at J, leaving 16 bases unmatched. In germline, CDR1 is MNHNS, CDR2 SASEGT. The CDR3 runs to 16 residues. The CDR3 sequence: CASIPWGGRGLGEQFF. CDR3 in DNA: TGTGCCAGCATTCCCTGGGGCGGGAGGGGATTGGGTGAGCAGTTCTTC.

V usage is TRBV27 and J usage is TRBJ2-5; 7 bases map to TRBD1. Per germline, CDR1 MNHEY and CDR2 SMNVEV (reference sequence). Trimming removed 5 bases from V and 9 bases from J; junction bases left unmatched: 9. The CDR3 extends over 13 amino acids. The CDR3 protein is CASSGRGTYAQYF. The CDR3 coding sequence is TGTGCCAGCAGTGGCAGGGGGACCTACGCCCAGTACTTC.

This clonotype was seen only a few times. J is TRBJ1-1 and V is TRBV6-1, with a possible D match to TRBD1 (5 bases). Germline V gives CDR1 MNHNS, CDR2 SASEGT. Trimming took off 4 bases at V and 3 bases at J, with 9 bases between the two ends. CDR3 length: 13 amino acids. CDR3 protein: CASSVGGDTEAFF. CDR3 in DNA: TGTGCCAGCAGTGTGGGGGGTGACACTGAAGCTTTCTTT.

The V and J genes are TRBV12-3 or TRBV12-4 and TRBJ2-1; D not certain. This CDR3 spans 12 amino acids. V lost 5 bases, J lost 15 bases, and 17 bases lay in between. The DNA for the CDR3 is TGTGCCAGCAGTCAAACGGGTGATTGGCTGTTCTTC. This translates into CASSQTGDWLFF.

This chain connects TRBV27 to TRBJ2-3; no firm D call. The ends were cut back, 3 bases at V and 4 bases at J, with 8 bases in the middle. This CDR3 comprises 13 residues. Germline CDR1 MNHEY, CDR2 SMNVEV (reference sequence). Written as DNA, the CDR3 is TGTGCCAGCAGTTTTCAGGCAGCAGATACGCAGTATTTT. Protein product: CASSFQAADTQYF.

The CDR3 nucleotides read TGTGCCCGCGTAAAGGGTCTGCTAGCGGAAAATATGCAGTACTTC. Residues: CARVKGLLAENMQYF. The chain employs TRBV6-1 and TRBJ2-4, with 7 bases that match TRBD2. The germline CDR1 and CDR2 sequences are MNHNS and SASEGT. The CDR3 runs to 15 residues. J lost 13 bases, V lost 11 bases, and 23 bases had no gene match.

This clonotype is medium-sized within its sample. V is TRBV7-6 and J is TRBJ1-6; the D gene is possibly TRBD1 (6 bases). The CDR3 is 15 amino acids. CDR1 is SGHVS, CDR2 FNYEAQ, per germline. V lost 5 bases and J lost 9, with 17 bases in between. CDR3 bases: TGTGCCAGCAGCCCACTGGCCAGGGGACTTTCACCCCTCCACTTT. It is translated as CASSPLARGLSPLHF.

A note on this clonotype: The junction and the germline gene differ at one end; a read error may be behind it. The chain links TRBV6-1 to TRBJ2-3, with D perhaps matching TRBD1 (6 bases). Germline lookup yields CDR1 MNHNS and CDR2 SASEGT. The CDR3 is made up of 12 amino acids. The chain's CDR3 is CASTLNTGTQFF. Written as DNA, the CDR3 is TGTGCCAGCACCCTCAACACAGGGACGCAGTTTTTT.

As regards this clonotype: The final CDR3 position lacks the conserved phenylalanine or tryptophan, pointing to a likely read error. This rearrangement joins TRBV30 to TRBJ2-1; D is perhaps TRBD2 (6 bases). Germline CDR1 GTSNPN, CDR2 SVGIG (reference sequence). The CDR3 totals 14 residues. V lost 1 base and J 8 bases, leaving 15 bases between the germline ends. CDR3 sequence reads: CAWSEWAGGDEQFL. CDR3 nucleotides: TGTGCCTGGAGTGAGTGGGCCGGAGGGGATGAGCAGTTCTTA.

As to this clonotype: One junction end disagrees with the germline gene, perhaps due to a read error. V and J are TRBV6-1 and TRBJ2-3; the match to TRBD2 covers 10 bases. Germline V gives CDR1 MNHNS, CDR2 SASEGT. The CDR3 has 16 residues. The CDR3 DNA reads TGTGCCAGCAGAGAATCCGGGACTAGCGACCCTACTGAGGAGTTCTTT. It translates to CASRESGTSDPTEEFF.

This clonotype qualifies as medium-sized (0.01 to 0.1%). The V gene is TRBV6-1, the J gene TRBJ1-1; no clear D. Per germline, CDR1 MNHNS and CDR2 SASEGT. Trimming stripped 6 bases from V and 0 bases from J, with 17 bases between. The CDR3 runs 16 residues. CDR3 coding DNA: TGTGCCAGCAGCATCACCGGGTCGATTATGAACACTGAAGCTTTCTTT. The encoded protein is CASSITGSIMNTEAFF.

This clonotype was recorded a few times. CDR3 nucleotide sequence: TGTGCCACCAGCATCCCCGGGGAAACTGAAGCTTTCTTT. It specifies CATSIPGETEAFF. This chain joins TRBV15 and TRBJ1-1, with unresolved D. This CDR3 contains 13 residues. The germline CDR1 and CDR2 sequences are LNHNV and YYDKDF (reference sequence). Trimming removed 4 bases from V and 5 bases from J, with 11 bases in between.

This rearrangement joins TRBV7-6 to TRBJ2-1; tentatively, D is TRBD2 (5 bases). This CDR3 spans 13 amino acids. Trimming cost V 2 bases and J 6 bases, with 8 bases left between them. CDR1 is SGHVS, CDR2 FNYEAQ, per germline. CDR3 sequence (DNA): TGTGCCAGCAGCTTAAACGGAGGCAATGAGCAGTTCTTC. This sequence encodes CASSLNGGNEQFF.

This chain joins TRBV12-3 or TRBV12-4 and TRBJ2-7, with D tentatively TRBD2 (6 bases). Trimming removed 4 bases from V and 3 bases from J, with 10 bases in between. The CDR3 loop spans 13 amino acids. CDR3 DNA sequence: TGTGCCAGCAGTTACGTGGGAGGCTACGAGCAGTACTTC. It yields the protein CASSYVGGYEQYF.

The genes are TRBV6-5 and TRBJ1-6; no definite D call. This CDR3 comprises 15 residues. Germline V gene data show CDR1 as MNHEY and CDR2 as SVGAGI. The V gene lost 0 bases and the J gene lost 10 bases, with 13 bases spanning the gap. The CDR3 nucleotides read TGTGCCAGCAGTTACTCATCCTCAAAGGGATCACCCCTCCACTTT. Its protein product is CASSYSSSKGSPLHF.

By share of the sample, this clonotype is medium-sized. V usage is TRBV6-5 and J usage is TRBJ2-5; a possible D gene is TRBD2 (5 bases). The V gene lost 0 bases and the J gene lost 4 bases, with 12 bases spanning the gap. The V gene's germline CDR1 is MNHEY and CDR2 SVGAGI. This CDR3 has 15 amino acids. The CDR3 region is CASSYSSRGGETQYF. DNA of the CDR3: TGTGCCAGCAGTTACTCTAGCCGCGGAGGAGAGACCCAGTACTTC.

The chain has TRBV7-6 and TRBJ2-1; 9 nucleotides align to TRBD2. CDR1 and CDR2 from the germline V gene are SGHVS and FNYEAQ. This CDR3 is built from 15 residues. Germline trimming cut 1 base from V and 4 bases from J; bases unmatched to any gene: 2. CDR3 in DNA: TGTGCCAGCAGCTTAGGGACTAGCGAGTACAATGAGCAGTTCTTC. Translated, it gives CASSLGTSEYNEQFF.

The sample holds a few counts of this clonotype. This chain uses TRBV27 with TRBJ1-5, with unresolved D. In germline, CDR1 is MNHEY, CDR2 SMNVEV (reference sequence). The CDR3 has 14 residues. V lost 5 bases to trimming and J lost 6 bases, with 14 bases between them. Written as DNA, the CDR3 is TGTGCCAGCAGTCCCTCGACGGGGTTTCAGCCCCAGCATTTT. The encoded protein is CASSPSTGFQPQHF.

This clonotype was observed at least ten times. V and J are TRBV6-5 and TRBJ2-1; either TRBD1 or TRBD2 may supply D (5 bases each). The CDR3 has 13 residues. The germline V and J ends were trimmed by 0 bases and 9 bases, with 9 bases remaining between them. Germline V CDR1 and CDR2: MNHEY, SVGAGI. The CDR3 here is CASSYSGETEQFF. CDR3 nucleotide sequence: TGTGCCAGCAGTTACTCGGGGGAGACTGAGCAGTTCTTC.

This clonotype came up once. The chain links TRBV10-3 to TRBJ2-3; D tentatively reads TRBD1 or TRBD2 (6 bases each). There are 15 residues in the CDR3. The germline V gene has CDR1 ENHRY and CDR2 SYGVKD. Trimming took 11 bases from V and 5 from J, leaving 23 bases between them. CDR3 DNA sequence: TGTGCCGCGGGTGACGGGGGCCGCGTCAAAGATACGCAGTATTTT. This encodes CAAGDGGRVKDTQYF.

This clonotype appeared many times. CDR3 region: CASSERAGGAYNEQFF. The CDR3 nucleotides read TGTGCCAGCAGTGAAAGAGCGGGAGGCGCCTACAATGAGCAGTTCTTC. The chain joins TRBV6-1 to TRBJ2-1; TRBD2 matches at 9 bases. The CDR3 covers 16 residues. J gave up 2 bases and V 2 bases, and 4 bases lay outside the gene matches. Per germline, CDR1 MNHNS and CDR2 SASEGT.

By share, this clonotype counts as medium-sized. V and J are TRBV6-1 and TRBJ2-5; possibly TRBD2 for D (5 bases). The CDR3 is made up of 15 amino acids. The germline V gene has CDR1 MNHNS and CDR2 SASEGT. The germline V and J ends were trimmed by 11 bases and 7 bases, with 26 bases remaining between them. CDR3 region: CAAERLPEGRGTQYF. In DNA form, the CDR3 reads TGTGCCGCAGAGAGGCTTCCCGAGGGAAGAGGGACCCAGTACTTC.

The rearrangement links TRBV6-1 to TRBJ2-1; maybe TRBD1 (6 bases). V lost 2 bases to trimming and J lost 12 bases, with 20 bases between them. From germline, CDR1 is MNHNS and CDR2 SASEGT. This CDR3 region has 15 residues. CDR3 DNA: TGTGCCAGCAGTGAACTAGCTGGGGGCGCAGATGCGCAGTTCTTC. As protein: CASSELAGGADAQFF.

As for this clonotype: The junction does not match germline at one end; this may be a read error. The chain carries TRBV6-8 and TRBJ2-5; D assignment may be TRBD1 or TRBD2 (5 bases each). The CDR3 is 17 amino acids. Germline-derived CDR1 and CDR2 are MNHGY and SAAAGT. The CDR3 loop reads CASSSALAGRDEETQYF. CDR3 coding DNA: TGTGCCAGTAGTTCGGCGCTCGCGGGCCGGGACGAAGAGACGCAGTACTTC.

The chain couples TRBV10-1 to TRBJ2-1, with TRBD1 identical over 10 bases. CDR1 and CDR2 (germline): WNHNN, SYGVQD (reference sequence). J gave up 6 bases and V 8 bases, and 7 bases lay outside the gene matches. The CDR3 loop spans 14 amino acids. The CDR3 reads CASSPGTGVNEQFF. The CDR3 DNA reads as TGCGCCAGCTCTCCCGGGACAGGGGTCAATGAGCAGTTCTTC.

This rearrangement joins TRBV7-2 to TRBJ2-3, with 7 nucleotides matching TRBD2. Near its end, the DNA agrees better with TRBJ2-1, so the J call may be wrong. Looked up from germline, CDR1 is SGHTA and CDR2 is FQGNSA. This CDR3 is 14 amino acids long. CDR3 protein: CASSPGGSRAIQFF. CDR3 nucleotide sequence: TGTGCCAGCAGCCCAGGCGGGAGCAGGGCCATTCAGTTCTTC.

The V call is TRBV27, the J call TRBJ2-5; TRBD1 or TRBD2 may be the D gene (5 bases each). The CDR3 has 14 residues. Deletions cut 5 bases from V and 2 bases from J, with 12 bases between. Germline CDR1 is MNHEY and CDR2 is SMNVEV (reference sequence). CDR3 sequence: CASSQGRKQETQYF. The DNA of the CDR3 is TGTGCCAGCAGTCAGGGACGGAAGCAAGAGACCCAGTACTTC.